This TCR beta chain was documented in a study of vaccination and CD4 T cells after COVID-19. For the study at large: Six males and four females, two of them Hispanic, were enrolled as convalescents. No peptide, an HIV-1 Nef pool, or a CEFX pool was what each control culture received.

This clonotype turned up a few times. Its target is not known. The time point is: late sampling 161 to 241 days after vaccination in a few convalescent patients. The treatment here: approximately nine-day PBMC culture with coronavirus spike peptide pools or control peptides (ViraFEST assay). Germline V lookup: CDR1 MDHEN, CDR2 SYDVKM. This CDR3 spans 15 amino acids. J gave up 6 bases and V 5 bases, and 6 bases lay outside the gene matches. With the Oncomine TCR Beta short-read assay, DNA from cultured CD4+ T cells was sequenced. Someone extracted genomic DNA from cultured CD4+ T cells. TCRdb re-derived calls from the PCR reads in MiXCR, one entry per CDR3 protein. The sample includes about 24,000 distinct CDR3 sequences, under 50% seen only once; the top ten take 4.1%.

Specimen: CD4+ T cells from blood, cultured in vitro, collected about 7 months after SARS-CoV-2 vaccination. This sequence originates from a human donor who had recovered from COVID-19. This chain uses TRBV28 with TRBJ2-2; 10 bases are shared with TRBD2. Here the CDR3 reads CASSGASGRAGELFF. In DNA, the CDR3 is TGTGCCAGCAGTGGGGCTAGCGGGAGAGCCGGGGAGCTGTTTTTT.